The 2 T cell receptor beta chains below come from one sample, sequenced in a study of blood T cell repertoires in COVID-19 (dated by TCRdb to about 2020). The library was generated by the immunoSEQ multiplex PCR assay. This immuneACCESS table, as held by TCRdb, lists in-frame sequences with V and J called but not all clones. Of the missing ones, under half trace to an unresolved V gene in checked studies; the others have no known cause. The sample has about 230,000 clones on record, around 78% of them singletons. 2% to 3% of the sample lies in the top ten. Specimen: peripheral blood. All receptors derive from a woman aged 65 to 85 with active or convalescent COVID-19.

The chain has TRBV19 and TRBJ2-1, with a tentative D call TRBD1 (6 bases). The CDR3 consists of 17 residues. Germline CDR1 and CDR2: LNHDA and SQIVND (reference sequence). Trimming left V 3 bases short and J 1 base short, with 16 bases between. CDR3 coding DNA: TGTGCCAGTAGTATGTACCCCCCAGGGGCTTCCTACAATGAGCAGTTCTTC. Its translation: CASSMYPPGASYNEQFF.

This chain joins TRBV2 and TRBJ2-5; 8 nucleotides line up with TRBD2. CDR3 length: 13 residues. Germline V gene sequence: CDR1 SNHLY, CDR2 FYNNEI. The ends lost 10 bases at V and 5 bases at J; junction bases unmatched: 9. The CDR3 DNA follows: TGTGCCAACCGGAGGACTAGCTGGGAGACCCAGTACTTC. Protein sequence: CANRRTSWETQYF.